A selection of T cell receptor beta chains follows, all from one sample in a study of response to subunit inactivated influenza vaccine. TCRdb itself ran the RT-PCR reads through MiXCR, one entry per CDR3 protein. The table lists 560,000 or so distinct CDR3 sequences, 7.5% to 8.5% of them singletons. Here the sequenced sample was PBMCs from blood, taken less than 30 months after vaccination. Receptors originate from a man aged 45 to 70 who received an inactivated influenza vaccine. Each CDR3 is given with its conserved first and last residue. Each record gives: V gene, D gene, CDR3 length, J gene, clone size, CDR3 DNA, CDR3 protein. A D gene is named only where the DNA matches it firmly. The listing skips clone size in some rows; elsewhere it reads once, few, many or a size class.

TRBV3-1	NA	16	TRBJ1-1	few	TGTGCCAGCAGCCAAGATATAACAGACTTGAACACTGAAGCTTTCTTT	CASSQDITDLNTEAFF
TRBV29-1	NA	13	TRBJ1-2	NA	TGCAGCGTTGAATTGTCCGGGGGCAGAGGCTACACCTTC	CSVELSGGRGYTF
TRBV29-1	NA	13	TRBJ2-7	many	TGCAGCGTTGAAGTAACCGGGGGATACGAGCAGTACTTC	CSVEVTGGYEQYF
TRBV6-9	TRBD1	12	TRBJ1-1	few	TGTGCCAGCAGCCAGGGGGGGCCTGAAGCTTTCTTT	CASSQGGPEAFF
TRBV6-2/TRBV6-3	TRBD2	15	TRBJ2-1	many	TGTGCCAGCAAATTCCGGGGACTAGCGGGATTTGAGCAGTTCTTC	CASKFRGLAGFEQFF
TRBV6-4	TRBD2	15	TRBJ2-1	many	TGTGCCACCCGACCTAGCGGGAGCTCCTACAATGAGCAGTTCTTC	CATRPSGSSYNEQFF
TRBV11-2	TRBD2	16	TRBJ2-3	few	TGTGCCAGCAGCCGACTAGCGGAGACTAGCACAGATACGCAGTATTTT	CASSRLAETSTDTQYF
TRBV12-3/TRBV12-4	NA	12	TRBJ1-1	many	TGTGCCAGCAGTCCCGCGCACACTGAAGCTTTCTTT	CASSPAHTEAFF
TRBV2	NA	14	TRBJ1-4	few	TGTGCCAGCACTAAGTCGGACCAGGGGGAAAAACTGTTTTTT	CASTKSDQGEKLFF
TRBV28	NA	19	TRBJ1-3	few	TGTGCCAGCAGTTCCCCCGGACGAACCTATTTGAGCTCTGGAAACACCATATATTTT	CASSSPGRTYLSSGNTIYF
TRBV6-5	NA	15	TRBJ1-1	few	TGTGCCAGCAGTTACAAGGGCACCCGGAACACTGAAGCTTTCTTT	CASSYKGTRNTEAFF
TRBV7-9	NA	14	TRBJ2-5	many	TGTGCCAGCAGCTTATGGAGACAACAAGAGACCCAGTACTTC	CASSLWRQQETQYF
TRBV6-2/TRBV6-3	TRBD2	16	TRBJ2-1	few	TGTGCCAGCAGTCACAGACTAGCGGGAGGGGGAAATGAGCAGTTCTTC	CASSHRLAGGGNEQFF
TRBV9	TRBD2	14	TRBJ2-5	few	TGTGCCAGCGCCAACAGCTGGGAGGGAGAGACCCAGTACTTC	CASANSWEGETQYF
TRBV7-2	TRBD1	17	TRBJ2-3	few	TGTGCCAGCAGCTTAGGGGCAGGACAGGGGTTAGCAGATACGCAGTATTTT	CASSLGAGQGLADTQYF
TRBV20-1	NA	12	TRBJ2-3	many	TGCAGTGCTAGAGATCTACCAGGGATGCAGTATTTT	CSARDLPGMQYF
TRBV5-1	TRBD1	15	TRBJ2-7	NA	TGCGCCAGCAGCTTGGAAGGGGGCCGGACCTACGAGCAGTACTTC	CASSLEGGRTYEQYF
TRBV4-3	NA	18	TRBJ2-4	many	TGCGCCAGCAGCCAATCAATACACCCAACACTAGCCAAAAACATTCAGTACTTC	CASSQSIHPTLAKNIQYF
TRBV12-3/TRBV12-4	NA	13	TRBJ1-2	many	TGTGCCAGCAGCCGCGACAGGATCTATGGCTACACCTTC	CASSRDRIYGYTF
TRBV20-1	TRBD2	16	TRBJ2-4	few	TGCAGTGCTATACCGGGGGGGCGAGAAGCCAAAAACATTCAGTACTTC	CSAIPGGREAKNIQYF
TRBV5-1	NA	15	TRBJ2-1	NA	TGCGCCAGCAGCCCTGAGGTAGCGGCTTACAATGAGCAGTTCTTC	CASSPEVAAYNEQFF
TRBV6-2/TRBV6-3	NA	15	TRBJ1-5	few	TGTGCCAGCAGTTACGGTGGGGGCCGGAATCAGCCCCAGCATTTT	CASSYGGGRNQPQHF
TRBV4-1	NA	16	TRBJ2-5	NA	TGCGCCAGCAGCCAGGGAGTAGGGGTGCCCTCAGAGACCCAGTACTTC	CASSQGVGVPSETQYF
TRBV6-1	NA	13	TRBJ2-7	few	TGTGCCAGCAGAAGGGGAGCCTCCTACGAGCAGTACTTC	CASRRGASYEQYF
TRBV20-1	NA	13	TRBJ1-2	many	TGCAGTGCTTACCCCACAGCCCCCTATGGCTACACCTTC	CSAYPTAPYGYTF
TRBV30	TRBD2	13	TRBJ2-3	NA	TGTGCCTGGAGTAGCGGGGGGGCCAATACGCAGTATTTT	CAWSSGGANTQYF
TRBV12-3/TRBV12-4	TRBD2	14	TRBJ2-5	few	TGTGCCAGCAGCCGGGGAGGGGTCCAAGAGACCCAGTACTTC	CASSRGGVQETQYF
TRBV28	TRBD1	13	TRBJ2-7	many	TGTGCCAGCAGGTTAGAGGGGGCCCACGAGCAGTACTTC	CASRLEGAHEQYF
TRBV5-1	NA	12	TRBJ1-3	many	TGCGCCAGCAGCTTCTCTGGAAACACCATATATTTT	CASSFSGNTIYF
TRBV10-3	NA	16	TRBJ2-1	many	TGTGCCATCAGTGATCCGGGGCGGAGCTCCTACAATGAGCAGTTCTTC	CAISDPGRSSYNEQFF
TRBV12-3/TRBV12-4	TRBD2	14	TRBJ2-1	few	TGTGTCAGCAGTTTTCGGGGGGAGGTAAATGAGCAGTTCTTC	CVSSFRGEVNEQFF
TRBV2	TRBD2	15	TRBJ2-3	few	TGTGCCAGCAAACGGCGAGTGGGCGGGGGAGATACGCAGTATTTT	CASKRRVGGGDTQYF
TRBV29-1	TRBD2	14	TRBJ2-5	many	TGCAGCGTTGAACGCCTAGCGGGACAAGAGACCCAGTACTTC	CSVERLAGQETQYF
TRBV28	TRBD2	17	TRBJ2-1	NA	TGTGCCAGCAGACCGGGACTAGCGGGAATTGGTTACAATGAGCAGTTCTTC	CASRPGLAGIGYNEQFF
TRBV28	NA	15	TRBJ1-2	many	TGTGCCAGCAGTCCTCAAGGCTCATCGGTCTATGGCTACACCTTC	CASSPQGSSVYGYTF
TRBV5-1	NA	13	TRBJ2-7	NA	TGCGCCAGCAGCTTGGCTGAGGTCGGGGAGCAGTACTTC	CASSLAEVGEQYF
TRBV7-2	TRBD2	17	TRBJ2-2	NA	TGTGCCAGCAGCTTACCGACTAGCGGAGGGAACACCGGGGAGCTGTTTTTT	CASSLPTSGGNTGELFF
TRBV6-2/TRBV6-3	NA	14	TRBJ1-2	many	TGTGCCAGCAGCAGACAAGGGACCCGTTATGGCTACACCTTC	CASSRQGTRYGYTF
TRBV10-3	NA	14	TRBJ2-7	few	TGTGCCATCAGTGAGTCGGTGAGGTCCCACGAGCAGTACTTC	CAISESVRSHEQYF
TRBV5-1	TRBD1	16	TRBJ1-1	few	TGCGCCAGCAGCTTGGGGACAGGGGTATTTCGCGGTGAAGCTTTCTTT	CASSLGTGVFRGEAFF
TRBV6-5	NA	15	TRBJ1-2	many	TGTGCCAGCAGTTACAGGACCCTTACTAACTATGGCTACACCTTC	CASSYRTLTNYGYTF
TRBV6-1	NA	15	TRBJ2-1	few	TGTGCCAGCAGCGCTCTCGTCCTCTCCTACAATGAGCAGTTCTTC	CASSALVLSYNEQFF
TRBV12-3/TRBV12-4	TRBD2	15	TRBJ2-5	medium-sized	TGTGCCATCCGTGGACTAGCGGGAGACGAAGAGACCCAGTACTTC	CAIRGLAGDEETQYF
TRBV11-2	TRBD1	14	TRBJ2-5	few	TGTGCCAGCAGCATGGACAGGGGGAGGGAGACCCAGTACTTC	CASSMDRGRETQYF
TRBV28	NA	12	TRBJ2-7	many	TGTGCCAGCAGTTCCTTAGCGGTCGAGCAGTACTTC	CASSSLAVEQYF
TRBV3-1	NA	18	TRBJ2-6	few	TGTGCCAGCAGCCGAGAGGAGGGGATGTCTGATGGGGCCAACGTCCTGACTTTC	CASSREEGMSDGANVLTF
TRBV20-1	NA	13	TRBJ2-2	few	TGCAGTGCTGGACTAAGGAACACCGGGGAGCTGTTTTTT	CSAGLRNTGELFF
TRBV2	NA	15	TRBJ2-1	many	TGTGCCAGCAGTGAAGCCGGGACTCGGTACAATGAGCAGTTCTTC	CASSEAGTRYNEQFF
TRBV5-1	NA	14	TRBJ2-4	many	TGCGCCAGCAGCTTTTTGGAGGGGACAAACATTCAGTACTTC	CASSFLEGTNIQYF
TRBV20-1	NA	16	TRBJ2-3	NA	TGCAGTGCTAGACTAGCGACTAAGGCTAGCACAGATACGCAGTATTTT	CSARLATKASTDTQYF
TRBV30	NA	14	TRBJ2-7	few	TGTGCCTGGAGTGAAAGGTCACAGGGCCACGAGCAGTACTTC	CAWSERSQGHEQYF
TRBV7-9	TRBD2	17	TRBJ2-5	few	TGTGCCAGCAGCCCTAGGTTGCTAGCGGGGGCCCAAGAGACCCAGTACTTC	CASSPRLLAGAQETQYF
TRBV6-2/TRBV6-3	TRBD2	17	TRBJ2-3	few	TGTGCCAGCAGTTACTCGCCTAGCGGACAATTCACAGATACGCAGTATTTT	CASSYSPSGQFTDTQYF
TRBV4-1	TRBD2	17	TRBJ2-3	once	TGCGCCAGCAGCCAAACAGCGGGGGGCGTGAGCACAGATACGCAGTATTTT	CASSQTAGGVSTDTQYF
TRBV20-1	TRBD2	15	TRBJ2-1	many	TGCAGTGCTAGAGATTTTGGGACTAGCGACAATGAGCAGTTCTTC	CSARDFGTSDNEQFF
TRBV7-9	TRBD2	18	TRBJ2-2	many	TGTGCCAGCAGCAACTCGGGACTAGCGGGAGTTGCGACCGGGGAGCTGTTTTTT	CASSNSGLAGVATGELFF
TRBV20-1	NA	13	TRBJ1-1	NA	TGCAGTGTGCAGGCTCAGATGAACACTGAACCTTTCTTT	CSVQAQMNTEPFF
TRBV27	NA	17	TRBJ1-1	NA	TGTGCCAGCAGTTTCCAGTTTTGGGGGGTAGGGAACACTGAAGCTTTCTTT	CASSFQFWGVGNTEAFF
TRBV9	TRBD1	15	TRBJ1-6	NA	TGTGCCAGCAGCGGGCCGGGACAGGCGGCATCACCCCTCCACTTT	CASSGPGQAASPLHF